A single T cell receptor beta chain is shown here with its context. The antigen remains unidentified. This specimen belongs to a study of T-cell reconstitution after alpha-beta-depleted transplantation in children. Study-wide results and limits: The authors attributed T-cell counts and diversity one year after transplant mostly to newly produced T cells. After transplant, at about two months, alpha-beta T cells were reportedly derived from several hundred expanded graft clones.

CDR1 LGHNA and CDR2 YNFKEQ come from the germline V gene. The CDR3 sequence is 17 residues long. V lost 1 base and J 3 bases, leaving 19 bases between the germline ends. Unique molecular identifiers were used to barcode this TCRbeta library. TCRdb called the PCR reads again in MiXCR, with one record for every CDR3 protein. The data contain more than 200,000 distinct CDR3 sequences, under 30% of them singletons. This TCR was recovered from a girl aged 2 to 9 with Fanconi anemia, due to receive a stem cell transplant. This rearrangement joins TRBV4-2 to TRBJ2-7; possible D gene TRBD2, 5 bases. The input for sequencing was PBMCs, taken before TCRalphabeta/CD19-depleted stem cell transplant. CDR3 loop: CASSQAGIAGDNYEQYF. The CDR3 DNA follows: TGTGCCAGCAGCCAAGCGGGAATAGCCGGTGACAACTACGAGCAGTACTTC.